The 20 T cell receptor beta chains below all came from one sample that was sequenced in a study of follicular helper T cells after annual influenza vaccination. Produced via immunoSEQ multiplex PCR; TCRdb's table is partial and in-frame only. The repertoire has approximately 10,000 clones, roughly 80% of them found once; the top ten carry about 3.6%. Time point defined: 2015-2016 season, pre-vaccination. This specimen consisted of CXCR5+ CD38- circulating T follicular helper cells from blood, obtained on the day of influenza vaccination. Subset reported: circulating Tfh, non-naive CD4+CXCR5+PD-1+ (ICOS+CD38+ or ICOS-CD38-). These receptors all come from an adult who received the influenza vaccine.

This clone came up a few times. V and J are TRBV6-1 and TRBJ1-5; 7 nucleotides line up with TRBD1. The CDR3 length is 15 residues. Germline V gene sequence: CDR1 MNHNS, CDR2 SASEGT. The J segment lost 3 bases and the V segment lost 4 bases, leaving 6 bases of the junction unmatched. CDR3 protein: CASSGRQGYNQPQHF. CDR3 nucleotide sequence: TGTGCCAGCAGTGGAAGACAGGGATACAATCAGCCCCAGCATTTT.

The V call is TRBV6-1, the J call TRBJ2-3; D gene uncertain. V gave up 6 bases and J gave up 3 bases, with 7 bases separating them. The CDR3 spans 12 residues. Germline V lookup: CDR1 MNHNS, CDR2 SASEGT. Here the CDR3 DNA reads TGTGCCAGCAGGGCAGAAACAGATACGCAGTATTTT. Amino acids: CASRAETDTQYF.

The gene calls are TRBV30 and TRBJ2-5, with D hard to call. V lost 2 bases, J lost 6 bases, and 7 bases lay in between. The germline gives CDR1 GTSNPN, CDR2 SVGIG (reference sequence). The CDR3 is made up of 11 amino acids. This CDR3 reads CAWSSAKTQYF. DNA of the CDR3: TGTGCCTGGAGTTCGGCGAAGACCCAGTACTTC.

This clone appeared a single time. The DNA of the CDR3 is TGTGCCAGCAGTCCTACAGGGGGCCGGTCCTATGAGCAGTTCTTC. This sequence encodes CASSPTGGRSYEQFF. The chain is built from TRBV28 and TRBJ2-1; TRBD1 aligns across 9 bases. Germline trimming cut 5 bases from V and 8 bases from J; bases unmatched to any gene: 10. Looked up from germline, CDR1 is MDHEN and CDR2 is SYDVKM. CDR3 length: 15 amino acids.

In its sample, this clone was seen a few times. The chain's CDR3 is CASSSPGTGGPNQPQHF. In DNA, the CDR3 is TGTGCCAGCAGTTCACCCGGGACAGGGGGCCCGAATCAGCCCCAGCATTTT. The chain employs TRBV2 and TRBJ1-5; 12 bases match TRBD1. Trimming cost V 5 bases and J 4 bases; bases outside gene matches: 9. The CDR3 length is 17 residues. Germline loops: CDR1 SNHLY, CDR2 FYNNEI. Together with reference TRBV2 and TRBJ1-5, the CDR3 gives the full variable domain: EPEVTQTPSHQVTQMGQEVILRCVPISNHLYFYWYRQILGQKVEFLVSFYNNEISEKSEIFDDQFSVERPDGSNFTLKIRSTKLEDSAMYFCASSSPGTGGPNQPQHFGDGTRLSIL.

The V call is TRBV7-3, the J call TRBJ2-3; TRBD2 aligns across 8 bases. Germline V gives CDR1 SGHTA, CDR2 FQGTGA. After removal of 5 bases from V and 0 bases from J, the junction contained 4 bases not matched to a gene. CDR3 length equals 15 residues. The DNA of the CDR3 is TGTGCCAGCAGCCCGGTAGCGGGAAGCACAGATACGCAGTATTTT. It is translated as CASSPVAGSTDTQYF.

V usage is TRBV28 and J usage is TRBJ2-1; D remains ambiguous. From germline, CDR1 is MDHEN and CDR2 SYDVKM. CDR3 length: 14 residues. The V gene lost 8 bases and the J gene lost 9 bases, with 20 bases spanning the gap. CDR3 in DNA: TGTGCCAGCTCCGAGTCGAGGCTTGGGGTTGAGCAGTTCTTC. As protein: CASSESRLGVEQFF.

This clone has a single count. The junction departs from the called germline gene at one end, perhaps through a read error. The chain uses TRBV6-6 and TRBJ2-3, with D possibly matching TRBD1 (5 bases). The germline CDR1 and CDR2 sequences are MNHNY and SVGAGI (reference sequence). The CDR3 runs 11 residues. CDR3 residues: CASTSTGTQYF. In DNA, the CDR3 is TGTGCCAGCACCTCAACAGGTACGCAGTATTTT.

In this sample, this clone turned up a few times. The chain has TRBV9 and TRBJ1-1; 7 bases are a match to TRBD1. CDR1 and CDR2 (germline): SGDLS, YYNGEE. V dropped 0 bases and J dropped 7; count of bases not matched to a gene: 6. This CDR3 contains 14 residues. The CDR3 here is CASSVGGQAIEAFF. The CDR3 DNA reads TGTGCCAGCAGCGTAGGAGGACAGGCTATTGAAGCTTTCTTT.

This rearrangement joins TRBV25-1 to TRBJ2-5; 9 nucleotides match TRBD1. Trimming cost V 6 bases and J 2 bases; bases outside gene matches: 13. The CDR3 totals 17 residues. CDR1 and CDR2 from the germline V gene are MGHDK and SYGVNS. DNA of the CDR3: TGTGCCAGCAGCCCCGGGACAGGGAATCGGGCACAAGAGACCCAGTACTTC. It translates to CASSPGTGNRAQETQYF.

The chain links TRBV5-1 to TRBJ1-4, with D perhaps TRBD1 (6 bases). The CDR3 is 13 amino acids. The germline gives CDR1 SGHRS, CDR2 YFSETQ. Trimming shortened V by 0 bases and J by 8 bases, and 8 bases separated the two germline ends. The CDR3 DNA sequence: TGCGCCAGCAGCTTGGTGGGGGGCGAAAAACTGTTTTTT. This sequence encodes CASSLVGGEKLFF.

In nucleotides, the CDR3 is TGTGCCAGCAGCGTCGGGACTAGCGGTTACAATGAGCAGTTCTTC. Residues: CASSVGTSGYNEQFF. V usage is TRBV9 and J usage is TRBJ2-1; 11 nucleotides match TRBD2. Trimming cost V 2 bases and J 4 bases; bases outside gene matches: 2. Germline V gene lookup returns CDR1 SGDLS and CDR2 YYNGEE. CDR3 length: 15 amino acids.

The chain combines TRBV4-1 with TRBJ1-1; a weak D match, TRBD1 (6 bases). Germline V gene lookup returns CDR1 MGHRA and CDR2 YSYEKL. The CDR3 consists of 14 residues. Trimming stripped 0 bases from V and 1 base from J, with 6 bases between. The CDR3 DNA sequence: TGCGCCAGCAGCCAAGAAGGGGGGAACACTGAAGCTTTCTTT. Protein product: CASSQEGGNTEAFF.

The rearrangement joins TRBV6-1 to TRBJ1-1; D is ambiguous. V was pared by 8 bases and J by 4 bases, with 17 bases between. The CDR3 is made up of 14 amino acids. The germline V gene has CDR1 MNHNS and CDR2 SASEGT. CDR3 region: CASERAGSGTEAFF. Here the CDR3 DNA reads TGTGCCAGCGAGAGGGCGGGGTCGGGCACTGAAGCTTTCTTT.

The J gene is TRBJ2-7, the V gene TRBV5-5, with D maybe TRBD2 (6 bases). Looked up from germline, CDR1 is SGHKS and CDR2 is YYEKEE (reference sequence). Trimming left V 4 bases short and J 1 base short, with 12 bases between. The CDR3 contains 14 residues. This CDR3 is CASSAGPPSYEQYF. CDR3 coding DNA: TGTGCCAGCAGCGCGGGACCGCCATCCTACGAGCAGTACTTC.

The chain combines TRBV19 with TRBJ2-2; D perhaps matches TRBD1 (5 bases). The germline CDR1 and CDR2 sequences are LNHDA and SQIVND (reference sequence). V lost 7 bases, J lost 6 bases, and 12 bases lay in between. The CDR3 spans 13 residues. CDR3 residues: CASNLDSAGELFF. The CDR3 region has the DNA TGTGCCAGTAATCTTGACAGTGCCGGGGAGCTGTTTTTT. The complete variable domain, with remaining parts taken from reference TRBV19 and TRBJ2-2, reads DGGITQSPKYLFRKEGQNVTLSCEQNLNHDAMYWYRQDPGQGLRLIYYSQIVNDFQKGDIAEGYSVSREKKESFPLTVTSAQKNPTAFYLCASNLDSAGELFFGEGSRLTVL.

This clone occurred a few times. The rearrangement links TRBV2 to TRBJ1-6; 8 nucleotides line up with TRBD1. With V trimmed by 5 bases and J by 9 bases, 9 bases remained unmatched. The CDR3 consists of 15 residues. The V gene's germline CDR1 is SNHLY and CDR2 FYNNEI. In nucleotides, the CDR3 is TGTGCCAGCAGTCCTCGGACAGGGTTGGGTTCACCCCTCCACTTT. Its protein product is CASSPRTGLGSPLHF.

The V call is TRBV19, the J call TRBJ2-1; 10 bases are shared with TRBD1. The germline V gene encodes CDR1 LNHDA and CDR2 SQIVND (reference sequence). This CDR3 is 15 amino acids long. V was pared by 6 bases and J by 7 bases, with 9 bases of the junction left unmatched. The DNA for the CDR3 is TGTGCCAGTAGGGGGATCCGACAGGGGGCTAATGAGCAGTTCTTC. Its protein product is CASRGIRQGANEQFF. The full variable domain, rest sourced from reference TRBV19 and TRBJ2-1, is DGGITQSPKYLFRKEGQNVTLSCEQNLNHDAMYWYRQDPGQGLRLIYYSQIVNDFQKGDIAEGYSVSREKKESFPLTVTSAQKNPTAFYLCASRGIRQGANEQFFGPGTRLTVL.

The chain links TRBV18 to TRBJ1-5; D remains ambiguous. Germline V gives CDR1 KGHSH, CDR2 LQKENI. This CDR3 region has 17 residues. Trimming pared 6 bases from V and 0 bases from J, leaving 18 bases between. The CDR3 reads CASSPQAPDYSNQPQHF. In DNA form, the CDR3 reads TGTGCCAGCTCGCCGCAGGCCCCCGATTATAGCAATCAGCCCCAGCATTTT.

This chain connects TRBV4-2 to TRBJ2-2, with 7 bases identical to TRBD2. There are 16 residues in the CDR3. The trim removed 1 base at V and 3 bases at J, leaving 5 bases unmatched. Germline CDR1 and CDR2: LGHNA and YNFKEQ. CDR3 nucleotides: TGTGCCAGCAGCCAAGCGGGCGGGAGTCACACCGGGGAGCTGTTTTTT. Translation gives CASSQAGGSHTGELFF.